This TCR beta chain is from a study of shared T cell receptors in the human thymus. Data came from immunoSEQ multiplex PCR; TCRdb stores just in-frame clones and leaves some out. There are approximately 730,000 clones in the sample; approximately 85% occur only once, and about 0.0098% lies in the top ten. These same data were also listed under a study on human thymus T cells.

This sequence originates from a girl less than two years old with a congenital heart defect. Sequencing was performed on thymocytes.

The DNA for the CDR3 is TGCGCCAGCAGCTTGGATGGGCCTGGACAGAATGAAAAACTGTTTTTT. Its protein product is CASSLDGPGQNEKLFF. The chain joins TRBV5-1 to TRBJ1-4; the D gene is possibly TRBD1 (6 bases). The CDR3 extends over 16 amino acids. The V gene lost 0 bases and the J gene lost 5 bases, with 14 bases spanning the gap. The V gene's germline CDR1 is SGHRS and CDR2 YFSETQ. The entire variable domain, with the rest obtained from reference TRBV5-1 and TRBJ1-4, is as follows: KAGVTQTPRYLIKTRGQQVTLSCSPISGHRSVSWYQQTPGQGLQFLFEYFSETQRNKGNFPGRFSGRQFSNSRSEMNVSTLELGDSALYLCASSLDGPGQNEKLFFGSGTQLSVL.